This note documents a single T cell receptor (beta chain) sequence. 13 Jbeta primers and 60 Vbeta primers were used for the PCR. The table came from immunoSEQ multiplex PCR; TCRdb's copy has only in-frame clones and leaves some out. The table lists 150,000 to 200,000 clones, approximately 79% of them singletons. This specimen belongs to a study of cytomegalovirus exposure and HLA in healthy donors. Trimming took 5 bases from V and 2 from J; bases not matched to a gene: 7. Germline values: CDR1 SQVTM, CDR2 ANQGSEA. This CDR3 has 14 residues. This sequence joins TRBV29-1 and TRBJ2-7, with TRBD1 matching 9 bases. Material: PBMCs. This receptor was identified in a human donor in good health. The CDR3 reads CSVLLGTGTYEQYF. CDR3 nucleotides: TGCAGCGTTCTTTTGGGGACAGGGACCTACGAGCAGTACTTC.